A single sample is the source of the 12 T cell receptor beta chains below, sequenced in a study of cytomegalovirus exposure and HLA in healthy donors. Primers for the PCR totalled 60 Vbeta and 13 Jbeta. TCRdb's copy holds only in-frame clones and misses some; the assay was immunoSEQ multiplex PCR. The sample records 150,000 to 200,000 clones, 60% to 80% being singletons. Material for sequencing was PBMCs. The receptors come from a man aged 35 to 55 in good health and CMV-seropositive.

This sequence joins TRBV11-2 and TRBJ1-5; 7 positions match TRBD1. CDR3 length: 14 amino acids. V lost 4 bases to trimming and J lost 3 bases; unmatched junction nucleotides: 3. Germline CDR1 and CDR2: SGHAT and FQNNGV. In nucleotides, the CDR3 is TGTGCCAGCAGCTCGGGACAGATCAATCAGCCCCAGCATTTT. This codes for CASSSGQINQPQHF. Full variable domain (missing parts from reference TRBV11-2 and TRBJ1-5): EAGVAQSPRYKIIEKRQSVAFWCNPISGHATLYWYQQILGQGPKLLIQFQNNGVVDDSQLPKDRFSAERLKGVDSTLKIQPAKLEDSAVYLCASSSGQINQPQHFGDGTRLSIL.

This clone occurred a few times. The genes are TRBV2 and TRBJ2-1, with unresolved D. V lost 3 bases to trimming and J lost 15 bases, with 12 bases between them. Germline V lookup: CDR1 SNHLY, CDR2 FYNNEI. This CDR3 spans 11 amino acids. The CDR3 region is CASSDSVTPFF. The CDR3, as DNA: TGTGCCAGCAGTGATTCGGTAACGCCGTTCTTC. Full variable domain (outside the CDR3, taken from reference TRBV2 and TRBJ2-1): EPEVTQTPSHQVTQMGQEVILRCVPISNHLYFYWYRQILGQKVEFLVSFYNNEISEKSEIFDDQFSVERPDGSNFTLKIRSTKLEDSAMYFCASSDSVTPFFGPGTRLTVL.

This clone has more than one count but fewer than ten. The chain couples TRBV5-1 to TRBJ2-2, with D maybe TRBD2 (6 bases). The CDR3 is 15 amino acids. Trimming removed 2 bases from V and 4 bases from J, with 12 bases in between. CDR1 is SGHRS, CDR2 YFSETQ, per germline. The CDR3 protein is CASSFWREFTGELFF. The CDR3 DNA is TGCGCCAGCAGCTTCTGGAGGGAGTTCACCGGGGAGCTGTTTTTT.

The genes are TRBV7-9 and TRBJ1-5; 7 nucleotides align to TRBD1. V shed 0 bases and J 2 bases; nucleotides not matched to a gene: 1. The length of the CDR3 is 15 residues. From germline, CDR1 is SEHNR and CDR2 FQNEAQ (reference sequence). The CDR3 loop reads CASSLAGQGNQPQHF. The CDR3 DNA is TGTGCCAGCAGCTTAGCAGGACAGGGCAATCAGCCCCAGCATTTT. The full variable domain, its missing parts supplied by reference TRBV7-9 and TRBJ1-5, is DTGVSQNPRHKITKRGQNVTFRCDPISEHNRLYWYRQTLGQGPEFLTYFQNEAQLEKSRLLSDRFSAERPKGSFSTLEIQRTEQGDSAMYLCASSLAGQGNQPQHFGDGTRLSIL.

This chain connects TRBV30 to TRBJ2-3; 7 nucleotides match TRBD2. V dropped 3 bases and J dropped 2; count of bases not matched to a gene: 8. In germline, CDR1 is GTSNPN, CDR2 SVGIG (reference sequence). The CDR3 covers 15 residues. The CDR3 spells CAWRPKGLFTDTQYF. The CDR3, as DNA: TGTGCCTGGAGGCCTAAGGGACTATTCACAGATACGCAGTATTTT.

This rearrangement joins TRBV14 to TRBJ1-4; the D is unclear. The CDR3 loop spans 15 amino acids. Germline CDR1 and CDR2: SGHDN and FVKESK. V lost 0 bases to trimming and J lost 3 bases, with 8 bases between them. The CDR3 DNA reads as TGTGCCAGCAGCCAAGACAACTACTCTAATGAAAAACTGTTTTTT. It is translated as CASSQDNYSNEKLFF.

This chain joins TRBV19 and TRBJ2-3; 9 bases fit TRBD2. CDR3 length: 16 amino acids. The germline CDR1 and CDR2 sequences are LNHDA and SQIVND (reference sequence). V shed 3 bases and J 5 bases; nucleotides not matched to a gene: 9. The CDR3 is CASSMAPGAGGDTQYF. CDR3 coding DNA: TGTGCCAGTAGTATGGCCCCTGGAGCGGGAGGAGATACGCAGTATTTT.

The chain joins TRBV5-1 to TRBJ2-3; the match to TRBD2 covers 14 bases. This CDR3 comprises 16 residues. Germline CDR1 and CDR2: SGHRS and YFSETQ. V lost 4 bases to trimming and J lost 3 bases; unmatched junction nucleotides: 4. CDR3 DNA: TGCGCCAGCAGCGAGGGGACTAGCGGGAGAACAGATACGCAGTATTTT. Translated: CASSEGTSGRTDTQYF.

This clone was recorded only once. This chain uses TRBV5-1 with TRBJ2-2; perhaps TRBD2 as D (6 bases). From germline, CDR1 is SGHRS and CDR2 YFSETQ. Deletions cut 4 bases from V and 4 bases from J, with 17 bases between. The CDR3 is 16 amino acids. CDR3 in DNA: TGCGCCAGCAGCGTTGGGGTGACGGGGGTCACCGGGGAGCTGTTTTTT. It yields the protein CASSVGVTGVTGELFF.

The V call is TRBV18, the J call TRBJ2-3, with 8 bases fitting TRBD1. This CDR3 spans 16 amino acids. The trim removed 4 bases at V and 0 bases at J, leaving 6 bases unmatched. Germline V CDR1 and CDR2: KGHSH, LQKENI. CDR3 protein: CASSQQGQVSTDTQYF. For the CDR3, the DNA is TGTGCCAGCTCACAACAGGGACAGGTTAGCACAGATACGCAGTATTTT.

This clone occurred a few times. This chain joins TRBV18 and TRBJ1-1; D might be TRBD1 (5 bases). The germline CDR1 and CDR2 sequences are KGHSH and LQKENI. The CDR3 spans 14 residues. Trimming removed 4 bases at V and 1 base at J, with 10 bases between. CDR3 sequence: CASSRRQPNTEAFF. For the CDR3, the DNA is TGTGCCAGCTCACGGCGACAGCCGAACACTGAAGCTTTCTTT.

The V and J genes are TRBV2 and TRBJ1-4, with D uncertain. CDR3 length: 13 residues. Germline V CDR1 and CDR2: SNHLY, FYNNEI. V lost 6 bases and J lost 6, with 11 bases in between. The CDR3 DNA reads as TGTGCCAGCAGGGGGAGTAGCTATGAAAAACTGTTTTTT. Translating it yields CASRGSSYEKLFF.